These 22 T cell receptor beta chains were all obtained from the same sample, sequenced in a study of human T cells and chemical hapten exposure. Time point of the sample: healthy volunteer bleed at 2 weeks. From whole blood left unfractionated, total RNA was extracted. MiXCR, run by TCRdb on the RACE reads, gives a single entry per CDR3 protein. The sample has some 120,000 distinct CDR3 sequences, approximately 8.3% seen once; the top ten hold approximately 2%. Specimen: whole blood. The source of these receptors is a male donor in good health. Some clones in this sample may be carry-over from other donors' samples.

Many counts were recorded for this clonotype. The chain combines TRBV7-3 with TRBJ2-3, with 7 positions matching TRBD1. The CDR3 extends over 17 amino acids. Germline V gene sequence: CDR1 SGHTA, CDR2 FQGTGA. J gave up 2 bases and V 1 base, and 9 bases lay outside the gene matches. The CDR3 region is CASSLIPRGYYTDTQYF. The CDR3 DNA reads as TGTGCCAGCAGCTTAATACCCAGGGGGTACTACACAGATACGCAGTATTTT. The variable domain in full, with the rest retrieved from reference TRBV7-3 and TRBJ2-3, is GAGVSQTPSNKVTEKGKYVELRCDPISGHTALYWYRQSLGQGPEFLIYFQGTGAADDSGLPNDRFFAVRPEGSVSTLKIQRTERGDSAVYLCASSLIPRGYYTDTQYFGPGTRLTVL.

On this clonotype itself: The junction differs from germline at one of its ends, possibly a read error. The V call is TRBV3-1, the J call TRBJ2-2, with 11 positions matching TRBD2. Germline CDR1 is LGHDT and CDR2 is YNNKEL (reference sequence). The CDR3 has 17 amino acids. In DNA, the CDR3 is TGTGCCAGCAACCAAAGACTAGCGGGACCGAACACCGGGGAGCTGTTTTTT. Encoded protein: CASNQRLAGPNTGELFF.

The DNA for the CDR3 is TGCAGTGCTAACCAGGGTACTGCAACTAATGAAAAACTGTTTTTT. Its protein product is CSANQGTATNEKLFF. V is TRBV20-1 and J is TRBJ1-4; possibly TRBD1 for D (5 bases). Germline CDR1 and CDR2: DFQATT and SNEGSKA (reference sequence). V dropped 4 bases and J dropped 0 bases, with 12 bases sitting between them. This CDR3 region has 15 residues.

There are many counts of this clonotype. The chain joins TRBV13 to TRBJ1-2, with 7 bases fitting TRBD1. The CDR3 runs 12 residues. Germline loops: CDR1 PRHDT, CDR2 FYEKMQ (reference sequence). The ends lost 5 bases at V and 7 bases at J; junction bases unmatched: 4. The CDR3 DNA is TGTGCCAGCAGCGACAGGGATTCTGGCTACACCTTC. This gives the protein CASSDRDSGYTF.

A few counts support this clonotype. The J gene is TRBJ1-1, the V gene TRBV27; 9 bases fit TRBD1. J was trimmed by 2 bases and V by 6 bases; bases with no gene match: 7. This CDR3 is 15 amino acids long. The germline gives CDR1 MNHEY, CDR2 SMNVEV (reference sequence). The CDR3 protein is CASSEQGAGNTEAFF. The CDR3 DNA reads TGTGCCAGCAGCGAACAGGGGGCTGGAAACACTGAAGCTTTCTTT.

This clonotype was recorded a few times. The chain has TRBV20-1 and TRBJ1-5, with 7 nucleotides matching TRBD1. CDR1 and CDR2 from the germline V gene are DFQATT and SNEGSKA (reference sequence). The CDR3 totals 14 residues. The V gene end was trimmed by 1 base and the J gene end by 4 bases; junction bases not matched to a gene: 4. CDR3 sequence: CSARADRSNQPQHF. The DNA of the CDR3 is TGCAGTGCTAGAGCGGACAGGTCAAATCAGCCCCAGCATTTT.

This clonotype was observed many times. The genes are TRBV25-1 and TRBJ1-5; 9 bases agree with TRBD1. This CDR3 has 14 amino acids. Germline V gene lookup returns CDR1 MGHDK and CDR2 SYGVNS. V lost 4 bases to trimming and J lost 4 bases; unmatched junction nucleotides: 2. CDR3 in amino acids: CASSATGGNQPQHF. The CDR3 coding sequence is TGTGCCAGCAGTGCGACAGGGGGAAATCAGCCCCAGCATTTT. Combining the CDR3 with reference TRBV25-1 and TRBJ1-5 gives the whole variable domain EADIYQTPRYLVIGTGKKITLECSQTMGHDKMYWYQQDPGMELHLIHYSYGVNSTEKGDLSSESTVSRIRTEHFPLTLESARPSHTSQYLCASSATGGNQPQHFGDGTRLSIL.

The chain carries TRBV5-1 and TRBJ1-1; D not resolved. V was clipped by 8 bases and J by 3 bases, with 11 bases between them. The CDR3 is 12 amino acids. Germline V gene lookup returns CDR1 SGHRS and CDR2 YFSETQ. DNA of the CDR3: TGCGCCAGTTCCATAGATCACACTGAAGCTTTCTTT. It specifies CASSIDHTEAFF. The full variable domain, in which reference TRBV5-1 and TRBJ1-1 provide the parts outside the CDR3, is KAGVTQTPRYLIKTRGQQVTLSCSPISGHRSVSWYQQTPGQGLQFLFEYFSETQRNKGNFPGRFSGRQFSNSRSEMNVSTLELGDSALYLCASSIDHTEAFFGQGTRLTVV.

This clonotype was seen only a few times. The CDR3 DNA reads TGTGCCAGCGGTCGGTACAATGAGCAGTTCTTC. Translation: CASGRYNEQFF. The rearrangement uses TRBV12-3 or TRBV12-4 and TRBJ2-1; D is ambiguous. Trimming took off 8 bases at V and 4 bases at J, with 6 bases between the two ends. The CDR3 consists of 11 residues.

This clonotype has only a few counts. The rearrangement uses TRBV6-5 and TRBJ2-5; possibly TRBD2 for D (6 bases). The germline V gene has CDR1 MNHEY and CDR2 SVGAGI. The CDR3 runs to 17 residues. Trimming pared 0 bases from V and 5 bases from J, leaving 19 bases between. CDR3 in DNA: TGTGCCAGCAGTTACTCAGGCCCCGGGGAGGTGGTGGAGACCCAGTACTTC. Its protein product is CASSYSGPGEVVETQYF.

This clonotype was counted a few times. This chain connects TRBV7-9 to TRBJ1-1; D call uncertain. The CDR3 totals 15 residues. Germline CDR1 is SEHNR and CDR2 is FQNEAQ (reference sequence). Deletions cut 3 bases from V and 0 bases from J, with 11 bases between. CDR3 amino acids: CASSFGGGVNTEAFF. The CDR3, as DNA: TGTGCCAGCAGCTTCGGTGGAGGCGTGAACACTGAAGCTTTCTTT.

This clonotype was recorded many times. The CDR3: CASRTEDPRDGYTF. In nucleotides, the CDR3 is TGTGCCAGCCGCACCGAGGACCCTAGGGATGGCTACACCTTC. The chain combines TRBV6-5 with TRBJ1-2; no clear D. The germline gives CDR1 MNHEY, CDR2 SVGAGI. V was cut by 8 bases and J by 6 bases, with 19 bases left in between. CDR3 length: 14 residues.

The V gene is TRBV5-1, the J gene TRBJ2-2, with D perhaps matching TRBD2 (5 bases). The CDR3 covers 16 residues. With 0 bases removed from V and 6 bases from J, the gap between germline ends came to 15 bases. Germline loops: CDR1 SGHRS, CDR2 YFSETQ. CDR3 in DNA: TGCGCCAGCAGCTTGGCCTTTGTGGGAGATGCCGGGGAGCTGTTTTTT. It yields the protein CASSLAFVGDAGELFF.

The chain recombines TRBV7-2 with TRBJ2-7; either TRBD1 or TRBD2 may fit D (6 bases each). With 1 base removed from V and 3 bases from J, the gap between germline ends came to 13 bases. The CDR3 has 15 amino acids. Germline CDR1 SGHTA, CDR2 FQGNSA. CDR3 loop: CASSLVGGGLYEQYF. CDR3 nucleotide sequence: TGTGCCAGCAGCTTAGTCGGAGGGGGGCTCTACGAGCAGTACTTC.

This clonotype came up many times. The CDR3 nucleotides read TGTGCCAGCAGTGGGACCGGGCTCTCCTACAATGAGCAGTTCTTC. This sequence encodes CASSGTGLSYNEQFF. The chain joins TRBV25-1 to TRBJ2-1; no firm D call. Germline lookup yields CDR1 MGHDK and CDR2 SYGVNS. The CDR3 is made up of 15 amino acids. Trimming removed 4 bases at V and 0 bases at J, with 10 bases between. Supplemented by reference TRBV25-1 and TRBJ2-1, the full variable domain reads EADIYQTPRYLVIGTGKKITLECSQTMGHDKMYWYQQDPGMELHLIHYSYGVNSTEKGDLSSESTVSRIRTEHFPLTLESARPSHTSQYLCASSGTGLSYNEQFFGPGTRLTVL.

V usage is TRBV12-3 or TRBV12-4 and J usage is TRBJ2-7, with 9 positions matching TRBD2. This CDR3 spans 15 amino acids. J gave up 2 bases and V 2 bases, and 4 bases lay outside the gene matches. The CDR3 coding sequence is TGTGCCAGCAGTTTAAGCGCTAGCGGGGCCTACGAGCAGTACTTC. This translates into CASSLSASGAYEQYF.

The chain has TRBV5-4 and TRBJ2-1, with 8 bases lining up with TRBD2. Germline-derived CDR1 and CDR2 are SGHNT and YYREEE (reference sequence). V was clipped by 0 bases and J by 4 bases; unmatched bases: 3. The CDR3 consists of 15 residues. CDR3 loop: CASSLVRGEYNEQFF. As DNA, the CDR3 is TGTGCCAGCAGCTTGGTGCGGGGGGAGTACAATGAGCAGTTCTTC. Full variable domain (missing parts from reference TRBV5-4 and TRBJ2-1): ETGVTQSPTHLIKTRGQQVTLRCSSQSGHNTVSWYQQALGQGPQFIFQYYREEENGRGNFPPRFSGLQFPNYSSELNVNALELDDSALYLCASSLVRGEYNEQFFGPGTRLTVL.

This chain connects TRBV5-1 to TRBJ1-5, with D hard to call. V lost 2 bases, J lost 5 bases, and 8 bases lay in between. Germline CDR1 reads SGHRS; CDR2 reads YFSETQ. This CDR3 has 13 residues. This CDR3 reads CASSLKGDQPQHF. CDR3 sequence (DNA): TGCGCCAGCAGCTTAAAGGGTGATCAGCCCCAGCATTTT.

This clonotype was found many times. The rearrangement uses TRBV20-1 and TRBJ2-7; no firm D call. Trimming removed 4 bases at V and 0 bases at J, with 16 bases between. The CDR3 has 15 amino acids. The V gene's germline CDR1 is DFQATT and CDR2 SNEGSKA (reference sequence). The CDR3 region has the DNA TGCAGTGCTAACCGCCGTGGGATGAGCTCCTACGAGCAGTACTTC. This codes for CSANRRGMSSYEQYF.

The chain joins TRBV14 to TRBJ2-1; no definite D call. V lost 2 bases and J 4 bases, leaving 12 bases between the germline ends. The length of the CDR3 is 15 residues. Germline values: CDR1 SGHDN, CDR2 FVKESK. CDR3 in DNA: TGTGCCAGCAGCCAAAATCGGATGTCTTACAATGAGCAGTTCTTC. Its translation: CASSQNRMSYNEQFF.

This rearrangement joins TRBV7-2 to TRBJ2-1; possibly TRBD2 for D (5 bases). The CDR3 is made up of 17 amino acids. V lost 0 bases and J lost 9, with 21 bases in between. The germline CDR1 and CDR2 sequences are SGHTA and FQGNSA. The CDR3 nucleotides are TGTGCCAGCAGCTTAGCACTTCGGGAAGAGGAAGGTTCTGAGCAGTTCTTC. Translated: CASSLALREEEGSEQFF.

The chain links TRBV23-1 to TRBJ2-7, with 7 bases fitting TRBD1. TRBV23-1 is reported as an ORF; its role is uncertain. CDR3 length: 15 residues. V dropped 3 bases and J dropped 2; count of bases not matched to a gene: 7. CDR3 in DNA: TGCGCCAGCAGTCACGGACAGGTTCACCCCTACGAGCAGTACTTC. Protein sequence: CASSHGQVHPYEQYF.